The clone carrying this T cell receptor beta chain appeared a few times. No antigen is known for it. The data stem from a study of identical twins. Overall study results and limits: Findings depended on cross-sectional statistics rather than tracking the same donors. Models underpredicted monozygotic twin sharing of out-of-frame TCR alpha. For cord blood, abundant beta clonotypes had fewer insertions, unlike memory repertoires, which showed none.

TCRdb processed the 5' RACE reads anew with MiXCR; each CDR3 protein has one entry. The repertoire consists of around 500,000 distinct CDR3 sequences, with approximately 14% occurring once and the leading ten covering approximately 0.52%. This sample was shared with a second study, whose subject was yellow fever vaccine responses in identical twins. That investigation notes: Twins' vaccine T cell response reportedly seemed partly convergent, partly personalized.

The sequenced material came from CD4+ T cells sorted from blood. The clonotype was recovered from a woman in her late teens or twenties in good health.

The CDR3, as DNA: TGTGCCAGCGCAGGGGGCGAGGATTCACCCCTCCACTTT. Encoded protein: CASAGGEDSPLHF. V and J are TRBV19 and TRBJ1-6, with 8 bases identical to TRBD1. From germline, CDR1 is LNHDA and CDR2 SQIVND (reference sequence). The ends lost 9 bases at V and 8 bases at J; junction bases unmatched: 6. The CDR3 runs 13 residues.